The 9 T cell receptor beta chains below all came from one sample that was sequenced in a study of blood T cell repertoires in COVID-19. The data were produced by immunoSEQ multiplex PCR, yet TCRdb's version contains in-frame clones alone and is incomplete. This table has approximately 75,000 clones, roughly 80% appearing once. Sequencing input: peripheral blood. The receptors originated from a woman aged 80 or over with acute or convalescent COVID-19.

The chain is built from TRBV6-1 and TRBJ2-7, with TRBD2 matching over 14 bases. The junction had 6 bases not matched to a gene; V was cut back by 2 bases and J by 0 bases. The CDR3 contains 18 residues. CDR1 and CDR2 from the germline V gene are MNHNS and SASEGT. CDR3 sequence (DNA): TGTGCCAGCAGTGAACACAGGACTAGCGGGGGGAGCTCCTACGAGCAGTACTTC. As protein: CASSEHRTSGGSSYEQYF.

CDR3 protein: CASSESVGGDGYTF. For the CDR3, the DNA is TGCGCCAGCAGTGAGTCGGTTGGGGGCGATGGCTACACCTTC. The chain recombines TRBV10-2 with TRBJ1-2; possible D gene TRBD1, 6 bases. This CDR3 spans 14 amino acids. Germline V gene sequence: CDR1 WSHSY, CDR2 SAAADI. V lost 0 bases and J 6 bases, leaving 11 bases between the germline ends.

This clone was recorded a few times. The rearrangement uses TRBV10-1 and TRBJ2-2; 9 bases agree with TRBD1. Trimming cost V 8 bases and J 0 bases; bases outside gene matches: 10. Looked up from germline, CDR1 is WNHNN and CDR2 is SYGVQD (reference sequence). CDR3 length: 17 amino acids. CDR3 DNA: TGCGCCAGCGCAAGGGCGGGACAGGGTTCGAACACCGGGGAGCTGTTTTTT. Protein product: CASARAGQGSNTGELFF.

The chain recombines TRBV5-1 with TRBJ2-1; 13 positions match TRBD2. This CDR3 has 16 amino acids. Germline V gene sequence: CDR1 SGHRS, CDR2 YFSETQ. V lost 4 bases to trimming and J lost 9 bases; unmatched junction nucleotides: 10. This CDR3 is CASSPVTSGGAIEQFF. The CDR3 DNA reads as TGCGCCAGCAGCCCCGTAACTAGCGGGGGGGCCATTGAGCAGTTCTTC.

J is TRBJ2-1 and V is TRBV5-4; 15 bases align to TRBD2. V lost 2 bases, J lost 3 bases, and 6 bases stayed unmatched. CDR3 length: 18 residues. Germline CDR1 is SGHNT and CDR2 is YYREEE (reference sequence). CDR3 coding DNA: TGTGCCAGCAGCTTCAGGACTAGCGGGGGGGCAGTCTACAATGAGCAGTTCTTC. Translated, it gives CASSFRTSGGAVYNEQFF.

The V call is TRBV10-2, the J call TRBJ2-7; weak D call: TRBD1 (6 bases). The V gene lost 4 bases and the J gene lost 3 bases, with 13 bases spanning the gap. The CDR3 runs 14 residues. The germline CDR1 and CDR2 sequences are WSHSY and SAAADI. The CDR3 sequence is CASSADRSGYEQYF. CDR3 in DNA: TGCGCCAGCAGTGCCGACAGGTCCGGCTACGAGCAGTACTTC.

This chain uses TRBV5-5 with TRBJ2-3; D is unresolved. The CDR3 runs to 15 residues. Germline loops: CDR1 SGHKS, CDR2 YYEKEE (reference sequence). V lost 2 bases, J lost 2 bases, and 12 bases lay in between. The CDR3 coding sequence is TGTGCCAGCAGCTTTGGCCAGTTCGACACAGATACGCAGTATTTT. Its protein is CASSFGQFDTDTQYF.

This chain uses TRBV2 with TRBJ2-7; D may be TRBD1 (6 bases). Trimming took off 5 bases at V and 3 bases at J, with 14 bases between the two ends. This CDR3 contains 14 residues. The germline CDR1 and CDR2 sequences are SNHLY and FYNNEI. The CDR3 DNA follows: TGTGCCAGCAGTTATGGGCGCAGGGGCTACGAGCAGTACTTC. Translating gives CASSYGRRGYEQYF.

This clone was detected once. The CDR3 protein is CASSQSGQTYSNQPQHF. CDR3 nucleotide sequence: TGTGCCAGCAGCCAGAGTGGACAGACTTATAGCAATCAGCCCCAGCATTTT. The chain couples TRBV7-4 to TRBJ1-5; D might be TRBD1 (6 bases). This CDR3 is built from 17 residues. CDR1 is SGHVT and CDR2 is SQSDAQ in the germline V gene. Trimming cost V 5 bases and J 0 bases, with 17 bases left between them.